This T cell receptor (beta chain) was obtained from a study of blood T cell repertoires in COVID-19. Study-wide context: The United States, Italy and Spain supplied acute and convalescent COVID-19 samples. The cDNA or gDNA used as material had been derived from T cells, B-cell-depleted T cells, or PBMCs.

The germline V gene encodes CDR1 SGHVS and CDR2 FQNEAQ. With 2 bases clipped from V and 9 bases from J, the junction kept 4 bases outside the gene matches. The CDR3 has 14 amino acids. As handled by the study authors: Amplification from reference gene primers served as the basis for estimated nucleated cell counts. The method was immunoSEQ multiplex PCR; TCRdb's version includes in-frame clones alone and lacks a portion of them. V and J calls and clone size are as listed in that table; D and trimming were resolved from the DNA. Here the sample spans fewer than 250,000 clones, about 83% being singletons. This clone has a single count.

Sequencing was carried out using peripheral blood. V and J are TRBV7-8 and TRBJ1-6; 7 nucleotides line up with TRBD1. This receptor was identified in a man aged 50-60 years with acute or convalescent COVID-19. CDR3 sequence reads: CASSLQGGGSPLHF. The CDR3 nucleotides read TGTGCCAGCAGCTTACAGGGGGGAGGTTCACCCCTCCACTTT.